The clone carrying this TCR beta chain appeared a few times. Its antigen is as yet unknown. The sample belongs to a study of post-analysis software for immune sequencing data. CDR1 SNHLY and CDR2 FYNNEI come from the germline V gene. The CDR3 extends over 14 amino acids. Trimming pared 6 bases from V and 3 bases from J, leaving 13 bases between. Unique molecular identifiers were present in the TCR beta cDNA libraries. TCRdb independently ran MiXCR on the PCR reads; one entry per CDR3 protein. Counted here are roughly 540,000 distinct CDR3 sequences, 30% to 40% occurring once; the ten biggest clones make up around 5.9%. Findings and caveats of the study: Roughly 5 TRBV segments, TRBV5-6, TRBV5-1 and TRBV20-1 among them, were found more frequent in patients than controls.

The source material was blood. The chain links TRBV2 to TRBJ2-3; TRBD1 is a possible D gene (6 bases). The TCR comes from a girl between 2 and 17 years old with multiple sclerosis. CDR3 protein: CASRPGHKTDTQYF. DNA of the CDR3: TGTGCCAGCAGACCGGGACATAAAACAGATACGCAGTATTTT.